The 18 T cell receptor beta chains below come from one sample, sequenced in a study of cytomegalovirus exposure and HLA in healthy donors. The PCR made use of 60 Vbeta and 13 Jbeta primers. TCRdb's copy holds only in-frame clones and misses some; the assay was immunoSEQ multiplex PCR. The sample consists of nearly 300,000 clones, roughly 90% of them appearing once. Sequences were obtained from PBMCs. The receptors come from a man aged 40-55 years in good health and CMV-seropositive.

The chain is built from TRBV27 and TRBJ2-2, with a tentative D call TRBD2 (7 bases). Germline CDR1 reads MNHEY; CDR2 reads SMNVEV (reference sequence). Trimming removed 7 bases from V and 6 bases from J, with 15 bases in between. The CDR3 is made up of 14 amino acids. The DNA of the CDR3 is TGTGCCAGCATCGGGGGGCGGGGAGCCGGGGAGCTGTTTTTT. Translation: CASIGGRGAGELFF.

CDR3 in amino acids: CASSSSPLAGLPDEQFF. The DNA for the CDR3 is TGTGCCAGCAGCTCATCTCCCCTAGCGGGCCTACCCGATGAGCAGTTCTTC. The chain links TRBV7-9 to TRBJ2-1; 8 bases are shared with TRBD2. V was pared by 4 bases and J by 8 bases, with 16 bases of the junction left unmatched. This CDR3 is built from 17 residues. Germline-derived CDR1 and CDR2 are SEHNR and FQNEAQ (reference sequence).

The chain carries TRBV11-3 and TRBJ2-1, with a weak D call TRBD2 (6 bases). V was clipped by 5 bases and J by 0 bases, with 26 bases between them. Germline CDR1 and CDR2: SGHNT and YENEEA. CDR3 length equals 20 residues. The CDR3 spells CASSEKSRESAKSSYNEQFF. CDR3 sequence (DNA): TGTGCCAGCAGCGAGAAGTCCCGGGAGTCGGCAAAGAGCTCCTACAATGAGCAGTTCTTC.

The rearrangement uses TRBV4-2 and TRBJ2-7, with D unresolved. The germline V gene encodes CDR1 LGHNA and CDR2 YNFKEQ. CDR3 length: 16 amino acids. The ends were cut back, 4 bases at V and 0 bases at J, with 16 bases in the middle. The CDR3 nucleotides are TGTGCCAGCAGCCCGGCTGTTGGCGGCGGCTCCTACGAGCAGTACTTC. The encoded protein is CASSPAVGGGSYEQYF.

The CDR3 region is CASSPWGPATGELFF. In nucleotides, the CDR3 is TGTGCCAGCAGCCCCTGGGGGCCGGCCACCGGGGAGCTGTTTTTT. The chain combines TRBV11-1 with TRBJ2-2; D is possibly TRBD1 (6 bases). Per the germline V gene, CDR1 is SGHAT and CDR2 is FQDESV (reference sequence). The CDR3 consists of 15 residues. V was shortened by 5 bases and J by 4 bases, with 14 bases between the two germline ends.

The V gene is TRBV10-3, the J gene TRBJ1-2; D may be TRBD1 (6 bases). The V gene's germline CDR1 is ENHRY and CDR2 SYGVKD. The CDR3 loop spans 15 amino acids. The germline V and J ends were trimmed by 4 bases and 0 bases, with 12 bases remaining between them. CDR3 sequence (DNA): TGTGCCATCAGTGGTCAGGGGATAGCTAACTATGGCTACACCTTC. Its translation: CAISGQGIANYGYTF.

The chain has TRBV9 and TRBJ2-2, with 13 bases identical to TRBD2. Losses at the gene ends were 0 bases for V and 6 bases for J; bases not matched to a gene: 5. The CDR3 has 17 residues. Germline V lookup: CDR1 SGDLS, CDR2 YYNGEE. The CDR3 reads CASSVGLLAGGSGELFF. CDR3 DNA sequence: TGTGCCAGCAGCGTAGGTCTACTAGCGGGAGGGTCCGGGGAGCTGTTTTTT.

The genes are TRBV28 and TRBJ2-7; no clear D. V was clipped by 1 base and J by 7 bases, with 8 bases between them. The germline CDR1 and CDR2 sequences are MDHEN and SYDVKM. The CDR3 covers 12 residues. The CDR3 coding sequence is TGTGCCAGCAGTTTATCTTTCGGGGAGCAGTACTTC. Protein product: CASSLSFGEQYF.

The chain recombines TRBV14 with TRBJ2-7; TRBD2 matches 8 bases. The V segment lost 1 base and the J segment 0 bases; nucleotides outside the gene matches: 8. Germline assignment: CDR1 SGHDN and CDR2 FVKESK. This CDR3 region has 17 residues. CDR3 in amino acids: CASSQGPTSGHSYEQYF. In nucleotides, the CDR3 is TGTGCCAGCAGCCAAGGTCCTACTAGCGGCCACTCCTACGAGCAGTACTTC.

The chain carries TRBV28 and TRBJ2-7; 9 positions agree with TRBD2. The germline gives CDR1 MDHEN, CDR2 SYDVKM. V dropped 2 bases and J dropped 3; count of bases not matched to a gene: 2. This CDR3 region has 14 residues. CDR3 residues: CASSLATSGYEQYF. In DNA, the CDR3 is TGTGCCAGCAGTTTAGCGACTAGCGGCTACGAGCAGTACTTC.

Points on this clone: Sequence at one end of the junction differs from germline and may be a read error. This chain connects TRBV29-1 to TRBJ2-1, with 10 bases fitting TRBD2. This CDR3 spans 14 amino acids. The germline gives CDR1 SQVTM, CDR2 ANQGSEA. CDR3 residues: CSVAVRLAGDEQFF. CDR3 nucleotide sequence: TGCAGTGTTGCGGTCCGGCTAGCGGGAGATGAGCAGTTCTTC.

This chain's CDR3 is CASSQGTGVEAFF. The CDR3 coding sequence is TGCGCCAGCAGCCAAGGGACAGGGGTTGAAGCTTTCTTT. This sequence joins TRBV4-3 and TRBJ1-1; TRBD1 agrees at 9 bases. The V gene's germline CDR1 is LGHNA and CDR2 YSLEER. The junction had 1 base not matched to a gene; V was cut back by 1 base and J by 7 bases. This CDR3 region has 13 residues.

J is TRBJ1-6 and V is TRBV7-9, with D perhaps matching TRBD1 (6 bases). This CDR3 has 14 amino acids. Germline values: CDR1 SEHNR, CDR2 FQNEAQ (reference sequence). V was cut by 3 bases and J by 4 bases, with 7 bases left in between. CDR3 in amino acids: CASSLTGYNSPLHF. The CDR3 DNA reads as TGTGCCAGCAGCTTGACAGGTTATAATTCACCCCTCCACTTT.

A word on this clone: The identical CDR3 is also encoded by other nucleotide sequences in the sample. The V gene is TRBV19, the J gene TRBJ2-7; TRBD2 aligns across 8 bases. CDR1 is LNHDA and CDR2 is SQIVND in the germline V gene (reference sequence). The CDR3 sequence is 15 residues long. V lost 3 bases, J lost 3 bases, and 7 bases stayed unmatched. In DNA, the CDR3 is TGTGCCAGTAGTATTGGGGCCGGGGGGGGCTACGAGCAGTACTTC. Its protein product is CASSIGAGGGYEQYF.

The DNA for the CDR3 is TGTGCCAGCAGCCGAGCAGGAACTGTCTACAATGAGCAGTTCTTC. As protein: CASSRAGTVYNEQFF. The chain joins TRBV7-9 to TRBJ2-1; D unresolved. The germline gives CDR1 SEHNR, CDR2 FQNEAQ (reference sequence). This CDR3 region has 15 residues. Between the trimmed V and J ends, which lost 5 bases and 3 bases, there was a span of 14 bases.

The genes are TRBV5-5 and TRBJ1-5; D is undetermined. The CDR3 contains 14 residues. V was clipped by 1 base and J by 6 bases, with 11 bases between them. Germline loops: CDR1 SGHKS, CDR2 YYEKEE (reference sequence). The chain's CDR3 is CASSLYYGGQPQHF. The CDR3 region has the DNA TGTGCCAGCAGCTTGTACTATGGCGGTCAGCCCCAGCATTTT.

The J gene is TRBJ2-7, the V gene TRBV7-2; a possible D gene is TRBD1 (5 bases). CDR1 is SGHTA and CDR2 is FQGNSA in the germline V gene. Trimming removed 9 bases from V and 4 bases from J, with 19 bases in between. This CDR3 contains 14 residues. The CDR3 sequence: CASGAGLHSYEQYF. As DNA, the CDR3 is TGTGCCAGTGGGGCAGGGCTTCATTCTTACGAGCAGTACTTC.

The V gene is TRBV18, the J gene TRBJ2-2; possible D gene TRBD1, 5 bases. This CDR3 contains 15 residues. The ends were cut back, 2 bases at V and 0 bases at J, with 7 bases in the middle. From germline, CDR1 is KGHSH and CDR2 LQKENI. CDR3 nucleotides: TGTGCCAGCTCACCAGACAGCGCGAACACCGGGGAGCTGTTTTTT. Its translation: CASSPDSANTGELFF. Using reference TRBV18 and TRBJ2-2 for the parts outside the CDR3, the full variable domain is NAGVMQNPRHLVRRRGQEARLRCSPMKGHSHVYWYRQLPEEGLKFMVYLQKENIIDESGMPKERFSAEFPKEGPSILRIQQVVRGDSAAYFCASSPDSANTGELFFGEGSRLTVL.